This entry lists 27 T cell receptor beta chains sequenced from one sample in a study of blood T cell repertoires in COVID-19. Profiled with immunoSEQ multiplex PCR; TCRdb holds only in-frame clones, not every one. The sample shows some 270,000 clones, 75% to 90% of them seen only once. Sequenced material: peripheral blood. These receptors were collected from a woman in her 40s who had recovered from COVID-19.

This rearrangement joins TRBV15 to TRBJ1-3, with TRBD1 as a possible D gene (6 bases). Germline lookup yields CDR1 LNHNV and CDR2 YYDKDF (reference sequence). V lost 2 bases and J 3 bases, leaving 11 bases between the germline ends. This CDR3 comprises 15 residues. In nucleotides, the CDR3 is TGTGCCACCAGCAGACGGACAGCTAGTGGAAACACCATATATTTT. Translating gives CATSRRTASGNTIYF.

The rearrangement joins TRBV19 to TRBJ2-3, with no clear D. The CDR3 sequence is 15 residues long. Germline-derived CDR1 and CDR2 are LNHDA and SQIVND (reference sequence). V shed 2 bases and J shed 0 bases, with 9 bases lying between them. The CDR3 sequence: CASSISRVSTDTQYF. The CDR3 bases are TGTGCCAGTAGTATATCCCGGGTTAGCACAGATACGCAGTATTTT.

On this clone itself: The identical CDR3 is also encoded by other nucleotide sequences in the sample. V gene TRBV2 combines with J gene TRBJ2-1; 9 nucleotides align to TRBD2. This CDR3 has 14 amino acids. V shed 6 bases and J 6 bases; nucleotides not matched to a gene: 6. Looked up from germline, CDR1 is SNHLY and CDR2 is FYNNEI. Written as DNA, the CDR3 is TGTGCCAGCAGCCCGGGACTAGCAGGCAATGAGCAGTTCTTC. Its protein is CASSPGLAGNEQFF.

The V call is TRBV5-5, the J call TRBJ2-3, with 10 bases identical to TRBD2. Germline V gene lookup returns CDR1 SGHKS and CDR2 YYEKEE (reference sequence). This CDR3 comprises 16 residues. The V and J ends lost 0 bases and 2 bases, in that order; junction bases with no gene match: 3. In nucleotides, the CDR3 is TGTGCCAGCAGCTTGGGGCTAGCGGGGGACACAGATACGCAGTATTTT. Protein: CASSLGLAGDTDTQYF.

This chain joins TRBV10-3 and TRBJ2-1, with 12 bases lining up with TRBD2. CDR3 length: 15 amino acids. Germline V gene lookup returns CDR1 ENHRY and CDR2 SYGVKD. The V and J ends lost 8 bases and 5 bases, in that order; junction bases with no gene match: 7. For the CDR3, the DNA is TGTGCCATCGCTAATAGGACTAGCGGGGACAATGAGCAGTTCTTC. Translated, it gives CAIANRTSGDNEQFF.

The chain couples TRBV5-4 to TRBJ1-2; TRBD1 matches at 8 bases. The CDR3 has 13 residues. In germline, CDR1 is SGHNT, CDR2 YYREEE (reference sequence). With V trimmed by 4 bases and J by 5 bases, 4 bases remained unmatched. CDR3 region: CASSKDREYGYTF. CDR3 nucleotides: TGTGCCAGCAGCAAGGACAGGGAGTATGGCTACACCTTC.

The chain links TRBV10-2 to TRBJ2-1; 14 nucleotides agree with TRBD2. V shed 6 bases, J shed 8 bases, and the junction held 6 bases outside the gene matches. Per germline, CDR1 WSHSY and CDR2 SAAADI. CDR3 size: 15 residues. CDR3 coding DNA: TGCGCCAGCAGATTGACTAGCGGGGGGGCGGATGAGCAGTTCTTC. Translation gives CASRLTSGGADEQFF.

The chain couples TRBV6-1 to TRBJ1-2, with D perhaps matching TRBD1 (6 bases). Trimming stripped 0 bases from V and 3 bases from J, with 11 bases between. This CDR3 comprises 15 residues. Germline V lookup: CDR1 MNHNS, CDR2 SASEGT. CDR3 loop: CASSEAFQGHYGYTF. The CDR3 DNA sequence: TGTGCCAGCAGTGAAGCATTTCAGGGGCACTATGGCTACACCTTC.

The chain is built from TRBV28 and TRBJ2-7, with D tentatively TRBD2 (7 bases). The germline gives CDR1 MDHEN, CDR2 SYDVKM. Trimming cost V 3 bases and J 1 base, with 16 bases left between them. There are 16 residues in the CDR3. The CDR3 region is CASSLEGGRASYEQYF. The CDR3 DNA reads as TGTGCCAGCAGTTTGGAGGGGGGGCGGGCGTCCTACGAGCAGTACTTC.

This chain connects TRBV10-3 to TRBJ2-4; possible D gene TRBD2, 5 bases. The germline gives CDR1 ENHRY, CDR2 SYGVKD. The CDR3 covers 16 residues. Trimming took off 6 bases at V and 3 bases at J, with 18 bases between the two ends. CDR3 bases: TGTGCCATCAGACCTTCGACCGGGGTAGGCAAAAACATTCAGTACTTC. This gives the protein CAIRPSTGVGKNIQYF.

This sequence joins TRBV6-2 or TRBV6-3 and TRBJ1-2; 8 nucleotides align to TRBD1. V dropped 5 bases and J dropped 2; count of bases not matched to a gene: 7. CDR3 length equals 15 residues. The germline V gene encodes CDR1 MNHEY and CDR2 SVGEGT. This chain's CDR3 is CASSRSRDRNYGYTF. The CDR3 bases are TGTGCCAGCAGTCGGTCCCGGGACAGGAACTATGGCTACACCTTC.

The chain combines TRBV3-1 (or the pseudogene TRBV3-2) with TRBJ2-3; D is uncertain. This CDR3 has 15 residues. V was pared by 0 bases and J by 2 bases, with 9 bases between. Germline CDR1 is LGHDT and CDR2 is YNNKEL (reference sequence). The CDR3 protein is CASSQEQDFTDTQYF. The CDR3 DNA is TGTGCCAGCAGCCAAGAACAAGATTTCACAGATACGCAGTATTTT.

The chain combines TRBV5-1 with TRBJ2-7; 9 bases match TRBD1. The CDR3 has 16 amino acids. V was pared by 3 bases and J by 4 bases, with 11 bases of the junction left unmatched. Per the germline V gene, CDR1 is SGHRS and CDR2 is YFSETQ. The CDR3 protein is CASSSGRDRVLYEQYF. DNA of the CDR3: TGCGCCAGCAGCTCAGGGAGGGACAGGGTTTTGTACGAGCAGTACTTC.

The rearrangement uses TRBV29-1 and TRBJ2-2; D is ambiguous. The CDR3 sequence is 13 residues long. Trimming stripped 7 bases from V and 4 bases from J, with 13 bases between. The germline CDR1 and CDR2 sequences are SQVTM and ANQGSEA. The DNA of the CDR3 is TGCAGCGCCCTACCCCCGGGCACCGGGGAGCTGTTTTTT. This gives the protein CSALPPGTGELFF.

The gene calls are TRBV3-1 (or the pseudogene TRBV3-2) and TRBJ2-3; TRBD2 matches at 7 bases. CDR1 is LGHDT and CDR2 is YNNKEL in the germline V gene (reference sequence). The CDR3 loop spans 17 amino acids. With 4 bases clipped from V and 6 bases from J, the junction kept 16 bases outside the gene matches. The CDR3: CASSPPDQGGPPDTQYF. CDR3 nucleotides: TGTGCCAGCAGCCCGCCTGACCAGGGAGGGCCCCCGGATACGCAGTATTTT.

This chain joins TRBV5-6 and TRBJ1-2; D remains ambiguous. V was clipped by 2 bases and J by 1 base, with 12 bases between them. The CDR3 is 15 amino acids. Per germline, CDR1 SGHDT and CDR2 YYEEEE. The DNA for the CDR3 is TGTGCCAGCAGCTTAATGGGCAGGAATAACTATGGCTACACCTTC. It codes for CASSLMGRNNYGYTF.

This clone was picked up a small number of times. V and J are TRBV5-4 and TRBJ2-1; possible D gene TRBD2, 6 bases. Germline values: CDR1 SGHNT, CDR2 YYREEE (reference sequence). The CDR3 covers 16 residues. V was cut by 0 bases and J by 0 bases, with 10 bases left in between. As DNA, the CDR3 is TGTGCCAGCAGCTTGGAACGGGGACTCTCCTACAATGAGCAGTTCTTC. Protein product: CASSLERGLSYNEQFF.

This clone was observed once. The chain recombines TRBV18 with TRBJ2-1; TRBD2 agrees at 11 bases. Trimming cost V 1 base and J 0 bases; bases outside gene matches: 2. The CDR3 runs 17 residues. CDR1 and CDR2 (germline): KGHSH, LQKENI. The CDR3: CASSPLSGGASYNEQFF. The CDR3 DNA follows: TGTGCCAGCTCACCACTTAGCGGGGGGGCCTCCTACAATGAGCAGTTCTTC.

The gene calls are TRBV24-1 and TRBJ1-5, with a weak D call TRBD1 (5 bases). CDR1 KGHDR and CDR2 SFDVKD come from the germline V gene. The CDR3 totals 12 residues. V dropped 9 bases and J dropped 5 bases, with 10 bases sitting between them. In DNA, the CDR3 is TGTGCCACCGGACACACGGATCAGCCCCAGCATTTT. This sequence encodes CATGHTDQPQHF.

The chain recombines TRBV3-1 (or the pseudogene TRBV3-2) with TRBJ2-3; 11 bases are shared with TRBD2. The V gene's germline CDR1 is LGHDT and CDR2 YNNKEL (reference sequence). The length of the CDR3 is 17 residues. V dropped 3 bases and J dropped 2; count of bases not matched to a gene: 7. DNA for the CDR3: TGTGCCAGCAGCCACCCTGGGACTAGCGGCTACACAGATACGCAGTATTTT. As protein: CASSHPGTSGYTDTQYF.

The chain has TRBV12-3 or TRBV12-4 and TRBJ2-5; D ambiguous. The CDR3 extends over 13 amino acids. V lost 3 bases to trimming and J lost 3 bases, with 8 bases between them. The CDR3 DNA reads TGTGCCAGCAGTTTGGTAGCCAAAGAGACCCAGTACTTC. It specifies CASSLVAKETQYF.

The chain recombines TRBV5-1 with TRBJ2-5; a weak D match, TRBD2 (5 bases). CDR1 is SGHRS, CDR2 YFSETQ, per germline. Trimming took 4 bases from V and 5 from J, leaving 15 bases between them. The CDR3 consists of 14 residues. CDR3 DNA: TGCGCCAGCAGCACCCGGGGTTTCGGGGAGACCCAGTACTTC. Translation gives CASSTRGFGETQYF. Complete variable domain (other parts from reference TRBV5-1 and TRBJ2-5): KAGVTQTPRYLIKTRGQQVTLSCSPISGHRSVSWYQQTPGQGLQFLFEYFSETQRNKGNFPGRFSGRQFSNSRSEMNVSTLELGDSALYLCASSTRGFGETQYFGPGTRLLVL.

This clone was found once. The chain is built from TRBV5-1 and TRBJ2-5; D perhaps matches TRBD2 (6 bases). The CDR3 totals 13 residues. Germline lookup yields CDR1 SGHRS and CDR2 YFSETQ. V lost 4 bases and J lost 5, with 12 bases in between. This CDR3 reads CASSTEGVETQYF. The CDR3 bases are TGCGCCAGCAGCACGGAGGGCGTGGAGACCCAGTACTTC.

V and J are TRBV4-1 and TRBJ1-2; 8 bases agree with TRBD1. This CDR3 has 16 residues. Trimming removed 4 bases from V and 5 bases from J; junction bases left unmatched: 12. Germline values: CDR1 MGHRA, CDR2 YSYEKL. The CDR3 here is CASSPWDGTGEYGYTF. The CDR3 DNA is TGCGCCAGCAGCCCATGGGACGGGACAGGAGAATATGGCTACACCTTC.

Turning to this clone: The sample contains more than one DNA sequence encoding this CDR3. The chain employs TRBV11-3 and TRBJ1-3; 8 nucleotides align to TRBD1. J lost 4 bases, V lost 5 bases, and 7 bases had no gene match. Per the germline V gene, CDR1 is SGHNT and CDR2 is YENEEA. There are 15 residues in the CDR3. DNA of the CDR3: TGTGCCAGCAGCCCCGGACAGGGCCCCGGAAACACCATATATTTT. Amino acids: CASSPGQGPGNTIYF.

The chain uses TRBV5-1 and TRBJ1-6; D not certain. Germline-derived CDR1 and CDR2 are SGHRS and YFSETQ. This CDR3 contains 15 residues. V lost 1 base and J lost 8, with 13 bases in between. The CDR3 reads CASSLISTAYSPLHF. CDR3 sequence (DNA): TGCGCCAGCAGCTTGATTAGTACAGCTTATTCACCCCTCCACTTT. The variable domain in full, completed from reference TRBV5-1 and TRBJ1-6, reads KAGVTQTPRYLIKTRGQQVTLSCSPISGHRSVSWYQQTPGQGLQFLFEYFSETQRNKGNFPGRFSGRQFSNSRSEMNVSTLELGDSALYLCASSLISTAYSPLHFGNGTRLTVT.

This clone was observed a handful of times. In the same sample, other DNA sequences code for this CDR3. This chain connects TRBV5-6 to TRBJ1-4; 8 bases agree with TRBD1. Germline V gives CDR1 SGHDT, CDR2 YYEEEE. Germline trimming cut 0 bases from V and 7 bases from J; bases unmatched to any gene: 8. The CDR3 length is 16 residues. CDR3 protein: CASSLGNRGQGEKLFF. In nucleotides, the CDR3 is TGTGCCAGCAGCTTGGGGAATAGAGGACAGGGTGAAAAACTGTTTTTT.